Shown below are 2 T cell receptor beta chains from a single sample sequenced in a study of T cells after yellow fever vaccination. Via MiXCR, TCRdb re-called the 5' RACE reads, giving one row per CDR3 protein. In the table there are 300,000 or so distinct CDR3 sequences, around 7% of which are singletons. The sequences come from PBMCs, collected around 45 days after the first yellow fever vaccination. All receptors come from a man aged 18 to 29 who received the YFV17D yellow fever vaccine.

This clonotype has a handful of counts. This rearrangement joins TRBV5-1 to TRBJ2-5; D is unresolved. Trimming shortened V by 5 bases and J by 5 bases, and 16 bases separated the two germline ends. The CDR3 runs 14 residues. Germline V gene data show CDR1 as SGHRS and CDR2 as YFSETQ. CDR3 region: CASSLLVEVETQYF. CDR3 DNA sequence: TGCGCCAGCAGTTTGCTCGTAGAGGTTGAGACCCAGTACTTC.

This clonotype has only a few counts. CDR3 sequence (DNA): TGCAGTGCTGTACTAGCGGGGCAAGACTACGAGCAGTACTTC. It is translated as CSAVLAGQDYEQYF. The chain joins TRBV20-1 to TRBJ2-7; 10 bases are shared with TRBD2. The ends lost 5 bases at V and 3 bases at J; junction bases unmatched: 7. CDR3 length: 14 amino acids. The germline gives CDR1 DFQATT, CDR2 SNEGSKA (reference sequence).